This T cell receptor (beta chain) stems from a study of OX40 agonist ivuxolimab in advanced cancers. Study-wide context: The costimulatory receptor OX40 (CD134) was targeted by ivuxolimab, a fully human IgG2 agonistic monoclonal antibody. Intravenous ivuxolimab was administered to patients every 2 weeks at six dose levels: 0.01, 0.1, 0.3, 1.5, 3 and 10 mg/kg. Of the approximately 50 dose-escalation patients, hepatocellular carcinoma was present in around 20, melanoma in around 15, renal cell carcinoma in 9 and head and neck cancer in 9. In the dose-escalation cohort, approximately 82% of patients were male, and the mean age was approximately 60 years, with a range of about 23 to 85. Patients were allowed to have had prior anti-PD-1, anti-PD-L1 or anti-CTLA-4 therapy, and 40% of the dose-escalation patients had previously received checkpoint inhibitors. Three dose-escalation patients achieved partial responses, one with hepatocellular carcinoma and two with cutaneous melanoma. Peripheral TCRbeta sequencing was intended to test whether TCR sequence diversity was altered and clonal T-cell expansion was caused by ivuxolimab. The paper describes the monotherapy dose-escalation part (N of about 54 patients) of the phase I trial of ivuxolimab.

To sequence the TCRbeta CDR3 region, genomic DNA was isolated from the sorted cells. The immunoSEQ Assay was used to sequence the TCRbeta CDR3 regions. TCRdb carries this immuneACCESS record with in-frame sequences only. Its versions omit some clonotypes, under half of them owing to an unresolved V gene in the studies checked, with the rest unexplained. Counted in this sample were 75,000 to 90,000 clones; around 90% of them appeared once. The ten top clones hold around 0.65% of the sample. General conclusions and limits of the study: At doses from 0.1 to 3.0 mg/kg, clonal expansion was seen in both CD4+ and CD8+ blood T cells between baseline and week 6. In the 0.1-3.0 mg/kg groups, partial responders were among the patients with the lowest normalized peripheral clonal expansion, particularly in CD8+ T cells. On average, CD8+ T cells showed more expanded clones than CD4+ T cells after ivuxolimab. Low levels of normalized T-cell clonal expansion were also seen in some patients who did not respond. The antigen specificity of the peripheral T cells that underwent clonal expansion was not determined.

Patients with a history of autoimmune disease or receiving systemic immunosuppression were excluded from the trial. Peripheral blood for TCR sequencing was drawn from every dose cohort at baseline, at cycle 4 day 1 and at cycle 7 day 1. Samples came from an open-label, multicenter, first-in-human phase I dose-escalation trial of ivuxolimab. Adults with locally advanced or metastatic melanoma, renal cell, hepatocellular, or head and neck squamous cell carcinoma were enrolled in the trial. Before TCR sequencing, CD4+ and CD8+ T cells were separately sorted from peripheral blood. From a lookup of the germline V gene, CDR1 and CDR2 are SGHTA and FQGTGA. The CDR3 runs 15 amino acids, cysteine and phenylalanine included. The entry retains the CDR3 DNA only, 45 bases that are in frame from base 1. V and J are trimmed by 4 bases and 2 bases, and the gene matches miss 2 bases of the junction. As concerns this clone: Its binding antigen is unknown. No qualities accompany the bases; no much larger clone lies one base away.

This sequence was found in an adult with an advanced solid tumor such as melanoma, head and neck, liver or kidney cancer. The sequence joins TRBV7-3 to TRBJ2-6, with TRBD1 identical over 7 junction bases. This specimen was CD4+ or CD8+ T cells sorted from blood, taken in a trial of the OX40 agonist ivuxolimab. CDR3 region: CASSSQGPGANVLTF. The nucleotide sequence is TGTGCCAGCAGCTCACAGGGGCCTGGGGCCAACGTCCTGACTTTC. Here the CDR3 is joined to the reference TRBV7-3 and TRBJ2-6 genes, and the full variable domain is: GAGVSQTPSNKVTEKGKYVELRCDPISGHTALYWYRQSLGQGPEFLIYFQGTGAADDSGLPNDRFFAVRPEGSVSTLKIQRTERGDSAVYLCASSSQGPGANVLTFGAGSRLTVL.